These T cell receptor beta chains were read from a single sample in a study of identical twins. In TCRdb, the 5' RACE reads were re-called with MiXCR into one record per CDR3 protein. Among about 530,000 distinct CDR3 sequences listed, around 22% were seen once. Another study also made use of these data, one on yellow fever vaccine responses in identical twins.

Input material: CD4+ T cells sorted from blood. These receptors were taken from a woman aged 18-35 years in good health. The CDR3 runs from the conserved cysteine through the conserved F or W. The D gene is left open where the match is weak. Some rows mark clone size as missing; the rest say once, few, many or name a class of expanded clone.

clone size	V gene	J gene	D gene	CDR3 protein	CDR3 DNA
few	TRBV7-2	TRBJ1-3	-	CASSLNARWSGNTIYF	TGTGCCAGCAGCTTAAATGCCCGGTGGTCTGGAAACACCATATATTTT
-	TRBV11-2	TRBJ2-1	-	CASSLVRPPNEQFF	TGTGCCAGCAGCTTAGTGCGACCACCCAATGAGCAGTTCTTC
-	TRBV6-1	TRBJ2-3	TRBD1	CASRKGQGYTDTQYF	TGTGCCAGCAGAAAGGGACAGGGGTACACAGATACGCAGTATTTT
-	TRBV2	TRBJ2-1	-	CASSEEGTPSYNEQFF	TGTGCCAGCAGTGAAGAAGGGACCCCAAGTTACAATGAGCAGTTCTTC
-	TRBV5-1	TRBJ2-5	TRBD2	CASRPGAGEIRGETQYF	TGCGCCAGCAGGCCGGGCGCGGGGGAGATCCGTGGAGAGACCCAGTACTTC
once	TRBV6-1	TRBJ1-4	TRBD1	CASSRTGIGGDEKLFF	TGTGCCAGCAGTCGGACAGGGATCGGTGGGGATGAAAAACTGTTTTTT
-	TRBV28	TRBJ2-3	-	CASSPGRGFSTDTQYF	TGTGCCAGCTCCCCGGGACGGGGGTTTAGCACAGATACGCAGTATTTT
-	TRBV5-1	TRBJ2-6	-	CASITGPSSGANVLTF	TGCGCCAGCATCACAGGGCCTTCCTCTGGGGCCAACGTCCTGACTTTC
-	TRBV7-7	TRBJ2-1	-	CASSFAGRNEQFF	TGTGCCAGCAGCTTCGCGGGGCGGAATGAGCAGTTCTTC
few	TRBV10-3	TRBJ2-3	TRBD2	CAISSSGSRDTDTQYF	TGTGCCATCAGCAGTAGCGGGTCGCGGGACACAGATACGCAGTATTTT
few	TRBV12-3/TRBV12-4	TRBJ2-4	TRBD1	CASSPGEVQGAVDIQYF	TGTGCCAGCAGCCCAGGCGAGGTACAGGGGGCAGTAGACATTCAGTACTTC
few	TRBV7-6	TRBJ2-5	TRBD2	CASSLRLAKAWETQYF	TGTGCCAGCAGCTTACGACTAGCCAAAGCCTGGGAGACCCAGTACTTC
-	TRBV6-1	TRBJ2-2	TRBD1	CASRPDRVGAGELFF	TGTGCCAGCAGGCCAGACAGGGTGGGGGCCGGGGAGCTGTTTTTT
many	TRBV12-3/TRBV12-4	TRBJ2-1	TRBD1	CASSLGTGTHEQFF	TGTGCCAGCAGTTTAGGGACAGGGACCCATGAGCAGTTCTTC
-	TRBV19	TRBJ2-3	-	CASSIGGGRLYTDTQYF	TGTGCCAGTAGTATCGGAGGAGGGCGGCTATACACAGATACGCAGTATTTT
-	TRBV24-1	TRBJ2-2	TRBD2	CATSDPITSGGADTGELFF	TGTGCCACCAGTGATCCAATCACTAGCGGGGGGGCGGACACCGGGGAGCTGTTTTTT
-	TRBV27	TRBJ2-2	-	CATRGWMGTGELFF	TGTGCCACCCGGGGGTGGATGGGTACCGGGGAGCTGTTTTTT
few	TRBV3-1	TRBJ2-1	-	CASSQEEALQFF	TGTGCCAGCAGCCAAGAAGAAGCATTGCAGTTCTTC
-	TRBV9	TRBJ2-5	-	CASSVGTGYQETQYF	TGTGCCAGCAGCGTCGGGACTGGCTACCAAGAGACCCAGTACTTC
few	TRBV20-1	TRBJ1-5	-	CSARSTGNQPQHF	TGCAGTGCTAGATCTACTGGGAATCAGCCCCAGCATTTT
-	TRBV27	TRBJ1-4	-	CASRLTGRNEKLFF	TGTGCCAGCAGGCTGACAGGCCGTAATGAAAAACTGTTTTTT
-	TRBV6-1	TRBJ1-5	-	CASSELEGAGNQPQHF	TGTGCCAGCAGTGAATTAGAGGGAGCGGGCAATCAGCCCCAGCATTTT
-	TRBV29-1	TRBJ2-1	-	CSVAGDLQGRSYNEQFF	TGCAGCGTTGCTGGGGACCTACAGGGACGCTCCTACAATGAGCAGTTCTTC
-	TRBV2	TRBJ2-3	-	CASTERSGTDTQYF	TGTGCCAGCACTGAAAGGTCGGGCACAGATACGCAGTATTTT
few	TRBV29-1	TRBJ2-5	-	CSVKKETQYF	TGCAGCGTTAAGAAGGAGACCCAGTACTTC
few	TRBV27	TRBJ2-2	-	CASSFVRDTGELFF	TGTGCCAGCAGTTTTGTAAGGGACACCGGGGAGCTGTTTTTT
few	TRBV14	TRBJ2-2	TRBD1	CASSQRQGRSGELFF	TGTGCCAGCAGCCAACGACAGGGGAGGTCAGGGGAGCTGTTTTTT
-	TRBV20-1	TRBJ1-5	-	CSARVAWNQPQHF	TGCAGTGCTAGAGTGGCCTGGAATCAGCCCCAGCATTTT
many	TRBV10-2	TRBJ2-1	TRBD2	CASREGGLAGLGEQFF	TGCGCCAGCAGAGAAGGGGGACTAGCGGGATTGGGTGAGCAGTTCTTC